The T cell receptor (beta chain) described here comes from a study of blood T cell repertoires in COVID-19. Study context: Samples came from the United States, Italy and Spain, spanning acute and convalescent COVID-19. PBMCs, B-cell-depleted T cells, or T cells provided the cDNA or gDNA that made up the material.

How the authors handled the data: Amplifying reference gene primers gave estimates of nucleated cell counts. Here immunoSEQ multiplex PCR was the method, and the copy in TCRdb shows in-frame clones only, minus some. V, J and clone size reflect that table, while D and trimming were determined from the DNA. Here the sample spans about 160,000 clones, 85% being singletons. Germline V gives CDR1 GTSNPN, CDR2 SVGIG (reference sequence). Unmatched junction bases numbered 6, after V lost 0 bases and J lost 4 bases. The CDR3 spans 17 residues. The receptor was derived from a human donor with acute or convalescent COVID-19. The donor label of this sample is uncertain. Sequencing used peripheral blood. The chain employs TRBV30 and TRBJ1-6; 10 positions match TRBD1. CDR3 sequence (DNA): TGTGCCTGGAGTGTAGAGGGACAGGGGCGTTATAATTCACCCCTCCACTTT. It encodes CAWSVEGQGRYNSPLHF.